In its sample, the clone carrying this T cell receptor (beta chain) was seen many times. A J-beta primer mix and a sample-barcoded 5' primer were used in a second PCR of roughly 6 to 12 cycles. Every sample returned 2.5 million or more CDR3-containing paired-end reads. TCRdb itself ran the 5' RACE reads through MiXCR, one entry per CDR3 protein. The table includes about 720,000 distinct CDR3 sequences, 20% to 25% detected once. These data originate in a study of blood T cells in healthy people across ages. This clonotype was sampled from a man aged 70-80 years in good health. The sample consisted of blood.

The CDR3: CASSQAFRVGFPPQETQYF. The CDR3 coding sequence is TGTGCCAGCAGCCAGGCCTTCCGAGTTGGGTTTCCCCCTCAAGAGACCCAGTACTTC. This chain uses TRBV3-1 with TRBJ2-5; D gene unclear. The CDR3 is made up of 19 amino acids. The V gene lost 3 bases and the J gene lost 2 bases, with 25 bases spanning the gap. From germline, CDR1 is LGHDT and CDR2 YNNKEL (reference sequence).